The clone carrying this T cell receptor (beta chain) occurred many times. Germline lookup yields CDR1 SGHVS and CDR2 FQNEAQ. The CDR3 is made up of 15 amino acids. V lost 5 bases to trimming and J lost 0 bases, with 13 bases between them. The data are from a study of T cells in Graves' hyperthyroidism and ophthalmopathy. The TCR beta CDR3 regions underwent amplification using RNA transcripts as the source. First-round RT-PCR of the TCR CDR3 relied on the HTBI primer set. TCRdb passed the multiplex PCR reads through MiXCR, listing each CDR3 protein once. The data contain almost 600,000 distinct CDR3 sequences, approximately 13% of them singletons.

Sequencing used blood. This sequence was found in a woman aged 30 to 39 with Graves' hyperthyroidism that later progressed to Graves' ophthalmopathy. The chain links TRBV7-8 to TRBJ1-2, with a weak D call TRBD1 (5 bases). The CDR3 here is CASSNRRETNYGYTF. Here the CDR3 DNA reads TGTGCCAGCAGCAATCGCAGGGAAACTAACTATGGCTACACCTTC. Full variable domain (outside the CDR3, taken from reference TRBV7-8 and TRBJ1-2): GAGVSQSPRYKVAKRGQDVALRCDPISGHVSLFWYQQALGQGPEFLTYFQNEAQLDKSGLPSDRFFAERPEGSVSTLKIQRTQQEDSAVYLCASSNRRETNYGYTFGSGTRLTVV.